The rows below give T cell receptor beta chains drawn from one sample of a study of T-cell memory formation after mild COVID-19. Via MiXCR, TCRdb re-called the 5' RACE reads, giving one row per CDR3 protein. The table includes about 240,000 distinct CDR3 sequences, 8% to 9.5% detected once. Sequences were obtained from PBMCs or a T cell subset sorted from them (not recorded which). The receptor set was obtained from a man between 18 and 35 years old who had mild COVID-19 (a few samples of this study predate the infection). Cell type and time point are not known. Both conserved end residues are trimmed from each CDR3. The order of the fields is J gene, V gene, CDR3 protein.

TRBJ2-7,TRBV4-2,ASSRAGTHTYEQY
TRBJ1-3,TRBV4-2,ASTPYRGENTIY
TRBJ2-4,TRBV19,ASIGVAPRLAKNIQY
TRBJ2-7,TRBV5-1,ASSPRAVSYEQY
TRBJ2-1,TRBV5-5,ASSWTRTLGYNEQF
TRBJ1-2,TRBV27,ASSRQDPGQGYGYT
TRBJ2-7,TRBV7-6,ASSLAFRESSYEQY
TRBJ2-7,TRBV11-3,ASSLSGGKDEQY
TRBJ2-1,TRBV19,ASTVTSGGALNEQF
TRBJ2-2,TRBV7-6,ASSFGQGAHGELF
TRBJ1-4,TRBV20-1,SARPGVDEKLF
TRBJ2-3,TRBV7-3,ASTDIPDTQY
TRBJ2-1,TRBV9,ASSGGEGLTHEQF
TRBJ2-1,TRBV6-2/TRBV6-3,ASSYNLAGGEQF
TRBJ2-3,TRBV12-2,SEDTQY
TRBJ2-5,TRBV20-1,SASVPGGGQETQY
TRBJ2-5,TRBV7-6,ASSFYQGRETQY
TRBJ2-1,TRBV28,ASSISGESYNEQF
TRBJ1-6,TRBV9,ASSATTGYPSPLH
TRBJ2-2,TRBV12-3/TRBV12-4,ASSPFALAGDTGELF
TRBJ2-1,TRBV5-1,ASSPEPGQGYNEQF
TRBJ2-3,TRBV6-6,ASSGRQRGSDTQY
TRBJ1-6,TRBV28,ASTHGRGNSPLH
TRBJ1-2,TRBV6-6,ASSYTGGGYGYT
TRBJ1-1,TRBV12-3/TRBV12-4,ASSIQGTEAF
TRBJ2-1,TRBV20-1,SASPSGEQF
TRBJ2-3,TRBV3-1,ASSRRADTQY
TRBJ1-1,TRBV7-9,ASSVQGNTEAF
TRBJ2-5,TRBV7-9,ASSLGAAIIQETQY
TRBJ2-4,TRBV7-2,ASSPPAGGVNIQY
TRBJ2-5,TRBV24-1,ATSDRSSQGGGATQY
TRBJ2-3,TRBV7-2,ASSLGLAGGNTQY
TRBJ2-5,TRBV12-3/TRBV12-4,ASSSVPYQETQY
TRBJ2-7,TRBV18,ASSSEGSQPQNEQY
TRBJ2-7,TRBV20-1,SASTSGGAGFNEQY
TRBJ2-7,TRBV12-3/TRBV12-4,ASSLSTGALAYEQY
TRBJ2-5,TRBV5-1,ASSLEAAEETQY
TRBJ2-7,TRBV3-1,ASSYLDRGNEQY
TRBJ2-7,TRBV4-3,ASSQDSGYSYEQY
TRBJ2-3,TRBV12-3/TRBV12-4,ASSPLAGGTDTQY
TRBJ2-7,TRBV6-5,ASNLQGAYEQY
TRBJ2-3,TRBV20-1,SAAPSGGSNTQY
TRBJ2-7,TRBV27,ASSLKAVSYEQY
TRBJ2-5,TRBV5-1,ASSLWDLQETQY
TRBJ2-2,TRBV4-3,ASSHARNTGELF
TRBJ2-7,TRBV29-1,SVVSRGFSYEQY